Shown below are 15 T cell receptor beta chains from a single sample sequenced in a study of neurological immune-mediated disorders. One entry per CDR3 protein results from TCRdb running MiXCR on the 5' RACE reads. The sample contains 100,000 or so distinct CDR3 sequences, around 3.4% of which appear only once. The sample comprised PBMCs. These receptors all stem from a woman aged 18-29 years with multiple sclerosis.

This clonotype was recorded at least ten times. The chain couples TRBV20-1 to TRBJ1-3, with D hard to call. This CDR3 is built from 14 residues. Germline values: CDR1 DFQATT, CDR2 SNEGSKA (reference sequence). Trimming removed 5 bases at V and 0 bases at J, with 11 bases between. CDR3 in DNA: TGCAGTGCTCCGCGGGTGGACTCTGGAAACACCATATATTTT. Its protein is CSAPRVDSGNTIYF.

This clonotype was counted many times. The rearrangement links TRBV15 to TRBJ2-7; D gene ambiguous. The germline V gene encodes CDR1 LNHNV and CDR2 YYDKDF (reference sequence). This CDR3 spans 13 amino acids. Trimming stripped 7 bases from V and 0 bases from J, with 10 bases between. The CDR3 loop reads CATTAPGSYEQYF. DNA of the CDR3: TGTGCCACCACCGCCCCGGGCTCCTACGAGCAGTACTTC.

This clonotype appeared many times. The chain links TRBV7-2 to TRBJ2-2; D not certain. Germline V gives CDR1 SGHTA, CDR2 FQGNSA. With 3 bases removed from V and 0 bases from J, the gap between germline ends came to 5 bases. The CDR3 extends over 14 amino acids. The CDR3 sequence is CASSFRPNTGELFF. The CDR3 DNA reads TGTGCCAGCAGCTTCCGGCCGAACACCGGGGAGCTGTTTTTT.

This clonotype was recorded many times. CDR3 amino acids: CASSLAILGYNEQFF. Here the CDR3 DNA reads TGCGCCAGCAGCTTGGCCATTCTAGGTTACAATGAGCAGTTCTTC. The chain couples TRBV5-1 to TRBJ2-1; D not certain. The CDR3 consists of 15 residues. CDR1 and CDR2 from the germline V gene are SGHRS and YFSETQ. Trimming stripped 0 bases from V and 4 bases from J, with 11 bases between.

This clonotype has a count of ten or more. The chain combines TRBV12-3 or TRBV12-4 with TRBJ2-7, with no clear D. Trimming removed 5 bases from V and 4 bases from J, with 6 bases in between. This CDR3 is 11 amino acids long. CDR3 DNA sequence: TGTGCCAGCAGTCGTGCTTACGAGCAGTACTTC. Amino acid sequence: CASSRAYEQYF.

The table lists this clonotype with many counts. This sequence joins TRBV7-2 and TRBJ2-3, with D maybe TRBD1 (5 bases). Germline lookup yields CDR1 SGHTA and CDR2 FQGNSA. The CDR3 runs to 16 residues. V lost 2 bases and J lost 0, with 12 bases in between. The CDR3: CASSLRARASTDTQYF. In nucleotides, the CDR3 is TGTGCCAGCAGCTTAAGGGCCAGGGCTAGCACAGATACGCAGTATTTT.

Ten or more counts support this clonotype. This sequence joins TRBV5-6 and TRBJ2-5, with D unresolved. Germline CDR1 reads SGHDT; CDR2 reads YYEEEE. The CDR3 runs to 14 residues. The ends were cut back, 0 bases at V and 2 bases at J, with 8 bases in the middle. CDR3 nucleotides: TGTGCCAGCAGCTTGGTTCCAGAACAAGAGACCCAGTACTTC. Encoded protein: CASSLVPEQETQYF.

This clonotype has a count of ten or more. The chain carries TRBV5-1 and TRBJ1-2, with 7 bases that match TRBD1. From germline, CDR1 is SGHRS and CDR2 YFSETQ. The CDR3 totals 16 residues. V lost 0 bases to trimming and J lost 4 bases; unmatched junction nucleotides: 9. In DNA, the CDR3 is TGCGCCAGCAGCTTGGACGGGACAGAACCACCCTATGGCTACACCTTC. Its translation: CASSLDGTEPPYGYTF.

This clonotype was seen repeatedly, ten times or more. J is TRBJ1-6 and V is TRBV5-1; 7 bases line up with TRBD1. Germline values: CDR1 SGHRS, CDR2 YFSETQ. CDR3 size: 16 residues. The trim removed 3 bases at V and 5 bases at J, leaving 8 bases unmatched. The CDR3 bases are TGCGCCAGCAGCTCCGCCGGAACAGGGGATAATTCACCCCTCCACTTT. This codes for CASSSAGTGDNSPLHF.

This clonotype was seen a few times. V and J are TRBV28 and TRBJ1-1; a weak D match, TRBD1 (6 bases). Trimming stripped 5 bases from V and 6 bases from J, with 16 bases between. The CDR3 extends over 14 amino acids. In germline, CDR1 is MDHEN, CDR2 SYDVKM. The CDR3 sequence: CASSHRDELAEAFF. CDR3 in DNA: TGTGCCAGCAGTCACAGGGACGAGTTGGCTGAAGCTTTCTTT.

This clonotype has at least ten counts. The CDR3 region is CASSLRDRGGIQYF. CDR3 DNA sequence: TGTGCCAGCAGCTTGCGGGACAGGGGCGGCATTCAGTACTTC. The chain recombines TRBV5-5 with TRBJ2-4; 10 nucleotides align to TRBD1. Germline loops: CDR1 SGHKS, CDR2 YYEKEE (reference sequence). V trimming: 1 base; J trimming: 9 bases; junction bases outside the gene matches: 4. The CDR3 covers 14 residues.

There are many counts of this clonotype. The J gene is TRBJ2-7, the V gene TRBV25-1; D unresolved. The CDR3 is made up of 11 amino acids. The V end lost 3 bases, the J end lost 5 bases, and 5 bases lay between the germline ends. CDR1 and CDR2 from the germline V gene are MGHDK and SYGVNS. The CDR3 region is CASSDENEQYF. CDR3 bases: TGTGCCAGCAGTGATGAAAACGAGCAGTACTTC.

This clonotype was seen ten or more times. The genes are TRBV6-2 or TRBV6-3 and TRBJ2-2; D is perhaps TRBD2 (6 bases). CDR3 length: 15 residues. Trimming stripped 0 bases from V and 6 bases from J, with 11 bases between. Germline values: CDR1 MNHEY, CDR2 SVGEGT. CDR3 sequence: CASSYSGGRPGELFF. As DNA, the CDR3 is TGTGCCAGCAGTTACTCGGGGGGAAGACCCGGGGAGCTGTTTTTT.

This clonotype has a count of ten or more. The chain combines TRBV5-1 with TRBJ2-2; 8 bases align to TRBD1. The CDR3 has 12 amino acids. With 3 bases clipped from V and 13 bases from J, the junction kept 5 bases outside the gene matches. The germline gives CDR1 SGHRS, CDR2 YFSETQ. CDR3 DNA sequence: TGCGCCAGCAGCTCGACAGGGGAAGTGCTGTTTTTT. Translated: CASSSTGEVLFF.

This clonotype came up many times. V and J are TRBV14 and TRBJ2-7; TRBD2 aligns across 8 bases. The V segment lost 8 bases and the J segment 5 bases; nucleotides outside the gene matches: 14. Germline assignment: CDR1 SGHDN and CDR2 FVKESK. CDR3 length equals 15 residues. CDR3 region: CASGPGGTSGHEQYF. In DNA form, the CDR3 reads TGTGCCAGCGGGCCAGGAGGGACTAGTGGCCACGAGCAGTACTTC.